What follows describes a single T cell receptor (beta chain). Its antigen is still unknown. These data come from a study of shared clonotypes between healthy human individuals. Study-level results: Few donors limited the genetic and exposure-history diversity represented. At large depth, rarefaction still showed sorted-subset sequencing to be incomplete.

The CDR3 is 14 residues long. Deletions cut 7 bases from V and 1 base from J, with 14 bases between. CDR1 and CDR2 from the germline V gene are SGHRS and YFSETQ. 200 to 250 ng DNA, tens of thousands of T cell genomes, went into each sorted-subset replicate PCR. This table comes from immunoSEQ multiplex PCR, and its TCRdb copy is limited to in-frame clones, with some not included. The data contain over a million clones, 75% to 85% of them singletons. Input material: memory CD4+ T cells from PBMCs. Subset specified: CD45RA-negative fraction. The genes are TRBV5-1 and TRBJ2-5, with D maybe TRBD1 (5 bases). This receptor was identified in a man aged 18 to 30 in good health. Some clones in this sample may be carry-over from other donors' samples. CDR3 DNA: TGCGCCAGCGGGCTCCAGGGTGGCCAAGAGACCCAGTACTTC. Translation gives CASGLQGGQETQYF.